This is a list of T cell receptor beta chains from one sample in a study of OX40 agonist ivuxolimab in advanced cancers. Using immunoSEQ multiplex PCR, the repertoire was profiled, and TCRdb retains in-frame clones only, with some absent. The sample lists 100,000 to 130,000 clones, approximately 89% occurring once. The starting material was CD4+ or CD8+ T cells sorted from blood, obtained in a trial of the OX40 agonist ivuxolimab. These receptors all come from an adult with an advanced solid tumor such as melanoma, head and neck, liver or kidney cancer. Both conserved end residues are part of each CDR3. D genes are given only for firm matches. Expanded clones get a size class; other rows say once, few or many, or leave the size out.

d_gene,abundance,v_gene,j_gene,CDR3aa,CDR3nt
TRBD2,once,TRBV5-4,TRBJ2-3,CASPGLAGGSNTDTQYF,TGTGCCAGCCCGGGACTAGCGGGAGGGTCTAACACAGATACGCAGTATTTT
.,.,TRBV14,TRBJ2-3,CASSRSAWDTQYF,TGTGCCAGCAGCCGATCGGCCTGGGATACGCAGTATTTT
.,once,TRBV5-1,TRBJ2-2,CASSLRNTGELFF,TGCGCCAGCAGTTTGAGGAACACCGGGGAGCTGTTTTTT
.,.,TRBV27,TRBJ1-2,CASSLRANYGYTF,TGTGCCAGCAGTTTGCGGGCTAACTATGGCTACACCTTC
.,.,TRBV5-1,TRBJ1-1,CASSFTQGTEAFF,TGCGCCAGCAGCTTCACCCAGGGGACTGAAGCTTTCTTT
.,.,TRBV21-1,TRBJ2-1,CASSKSPQDVRDIGIVDEQFF,TGTGCCAGCAGCAAATCCCCTCAGGATGTGAGGGACATAGGTATTGTCGATGAGCAGTTCTTC
.,.,TRBV4-1,TRBJ2-5,CASSRPSSGETQYF,TGCGCCAGCAGCCGGCCCTCAAGCGGGGAGACCCAGTACTTC
.,.,TRBV10-3,TRBJ1-1,CAISRGNTEAFF,TGTGCCATCAGTCGGGGAAACACTGAAGCTTTCTTT
.,.,TRBV19,TRBJ2-5,CASNPVGGLETQYF,TGTGCCAGTAACCCCGTAGGCGGGTTGGAGACCCAGTACTTC
.,.,TRBV19,TRBJ1-3,CASSMGQGAGNTIYF,TGTGCCAGTAGTATGGGTCAGGGTGCCGGAAACACCATATATTTT
.,.,TRBV2,TRBJ1-4,CASRLSRDATNEKLFF,TGTGCCAGCAGGCTGAGTAGGGACGCAACTAATGAAAAACTGTTTTTT
.,.,TRBV4-2,TRBJ2-2,CASSQKGIAAVDRGAVF,TGTGCCAGCAGCCAAAAAGGGATAGCGGCCGTTGACCGGGGAGCTGTTTTT
TRBD1,.,TRBV11-2,TRBJ2-7,CASSLVAGQDGSYEQYF,TGTGCCAGCAGCTTAGTAGCCGGACAGGATGGGTCCTACGAGCAGTACTTC
.,.,TRBV18,TRBJ1-1,CASSPFQVGEAFF,TGTGCCAGCTCACCATTCCAGGTCGGTGAAGCTTTCTTT
.,.,TRBV6-5,TRBJ1-1,CASTLGGASEAFF,TGTGCCAGCACCTTGGGGGGGGCTAGTGAAGCTTTCTTT